Following are 11 T cell receptor beta chains from one sample sequenced in a study of T cell changes during pregnancy in multiple sclerosis. Assay: immunoSEQ multiplex PCR; the TCRdb copy retains only in-frame clones and omits some. The repertoire consists of roughly 10,000 clones, with about 83% occurring once and the leading ten covering less than 20%. The sample in question was CD8+ T cells from peripheral blood mononuclear cells, obtained in the third trimester of pregnancy. The origin of the receptors is a female donor in good health, enrolled as a control in a pregnancy study.

This clone was counted a few times. V gene TRBV27 combines with J gene TRBJ2-1; 7 nucleotides match TRBD2. CDR3 length: 13 amino acids. Germline CDR1 reads MNHEY; CDR2 reads SMNVEV (reference sequence). The trim removed 7 bases at V and 6 bases at J, leaving 6 bases unmatched. The CDR3, as DNA: TGTGCCAGCAATGTGGGGGGGAGCAATGAGCAGTTCTTC. Translated, it gives CASNVGGSNEQFF.

The CDR3 protein is CASSPTSGRTDTQYF. The CDR3 DNA is TGTGCCAGCAGCCCGACTAGCGGACGCACAGATACGCAGTATTTT. V gene TRBV5-5 combines with J gene TRBJ2-3; 9 positions match TRBD2. V was pared by 4 bases and J by 1 base, with 4 bases of the junction left unmatched. CDR1 and CDR2 from the germline V gene are SGHKS and YYEKEE (reference sequence). The CDR3 covers 15 residues.

This chain joins TRBV9 and TRBJ2-3, with 11 bases lining up with TRBD2. Trimming at V came to 3 bases and at J to 6 bases, leaving 6 bases not matched to a gene. The CDR3 has 15 residues. Germline values: CDR1 SGDLS, CDR2 YYNGEE. CDR3 coding DNA: TGTGCCAGCAGCGATAGCGGGAGGGCCCATGATACGCAGTATTTT. Its translation: CASSDSGRAHDTQYF.

The rearrangement links TRBV6-4 to TRBJ2-1, with TRBD2 matching over 11 bases. Trimming cost V 6 bases and J 7 bases; bases outside gene matches: 8. This CDR3 has 15 amino acids. Looked up from germline, CDR1 is MRHNA and CDR2 is SNTAGT. Written as DNA, the CDR3 is TGTGCCAGCAGCGCCGGGACTAGCGGAGGGAATGAGCAGTTCTTC. It encodes CASSAGTSGGNEQFF.

V usage is TRBV30 and J usage is TRBJ2-7; 8 bases line up with TRBD2. Germline V CDR1 and CDR2: GTSNPN, SVGIG (reference sequence). The CDR3 has 13 residues. With 3 bases clipped from V and 3 bases from J, the junction kept 4 bases outside the gene matches. The CDR3 sequence: CAWSLTSDYEQYF. The DNA of the CDR3 is TGTGCCTGGAGCTTGACTAGCGACTACGAGCAGTACTTC.

V usage is TRBV4-1 and J usage is TRBJ1-5; TRBD1 agrees at 9 bases. Germline CDR1 MGHRA, CDR2 YSYEKL. The CDR3 length is 17 residues. J lost 6 bases, V lost 3 bases, and 12 bases had no gene match. The CDR3 sequence: CASSQPGQGGFSQPQHF. DNA for the CDR3: TGCGCCAGCAGCCAGCCGGGACAGGGAGGTTTTAGTCAGCCCCAGCATTTT.

This chain joins TRBV7-9 and TRBJ2-7; 9 bases align to TRBD1. V was pared by 6 bases and J by 6 bases, with 12 bases of the junction left unmatched. In germline, CDR1 is SEHNR, CDR2 FQNEAQ (reference sequence). This CDR3 is built from 15 residues. Here the CDR3 reads CASRPPGQGSGEQYF. CDR3 DNA: TGTGCCAGCAGACCACCGGGACAGGGTTCGGGCGAGCAGTACTTC. The full variable domain, its missing parts supplied by reference TRBV7-9 and TRBJ2-7, is DTGVSQNPRHKITKRGQNVTFRCDPISEHNRLYWYRQTLGQGPEFLTYFQNEAQLEKSRLLSDRFSAERPKGSFSTLEIQRTEQGDSAMYLCASRPPGQGSGEQYFGPGTRLTVT.

J is TRBJ2-7 and V is TRBV2, with D possibly being TRBD2 (6 bases). CDR1 and CDR2 (germline): SNHLY, FYNNEI. The V end lost 1 base, the J end lost 9 bases, and 10 bases lay between the germline ends. The CDR3 totals 12 residues. CDR3 loop: CASSEVEGGQYF. As DNA, the CDR3 is TGTGCCAGCAGTGAAGTCGAGGGAGGGCAGTACTTC. Combining the CDR3 with reference TRBV2 and TRBJ2-7 gives the whole variable domain EPEVTQTPSHQVTQMGQEVILRCVPISNHLYFYWYRQILGQKVEFLVSFYNNEISEKSEIFDDQFSVERPDGSNFTLKIRSTKLEDSAMYFCASSEVEGGQYFGPGTRLTVT.

CDR3 nucleotide sequence: TGCGCCAGCAGCCAAGAGGCGGGGGGAGGAGCAGATACGCAGTATTTT. This gives the protein CASSQEAGGGADTQYF. The J gene is TRBJ2-3, the V gene TRBV4-3, with 8 bases lining up with TRBD2. V was pared by 0 bases and J by 4 bases, with 6 bases of the junction left unmatched. Germline V gene data show CDR1 as LGHNA and CDR2 as YSLEER. The CDR3 length is 16 residues.

V is TRBV19 and J is TRBJ2-3; the match to TRBD2 covers 10 bases. Germline V gene sequence: CDR1 LNHDA, CDR2 SQIVND (reference sequence). The CDR3 loop spans 17 amino acids. The ends lost 6 bases at V and 6 bases at J; junction bases unmatched: 15. The CDR3 sequence is CASSPGASGGRGDTQYF. The CDR3 DNA reads TGTGCCAGTAGCCCCGGGGCTAGCGGGGGCCGCGGGGATACGCAGTATTTT.

This clone was counted a single time. This chain links TRBV7-9 with TRBJ2-3, with a tentative D call TRBD1 (6 bases). V was pared by 5 bases and J by 0 bases, with 15 bases between. Germline CDR1 and CDR2: SEHNR and FQNEAQ (reference sequence). The CDR3 runs 16 residues. Here the CDR3 DNA reads TGTGCCAGCAGCCAGAATCGGGACACGAGCACAGATACGCAGTATTTT. Translated, it gives CASSQNRDTSTDTQYF.